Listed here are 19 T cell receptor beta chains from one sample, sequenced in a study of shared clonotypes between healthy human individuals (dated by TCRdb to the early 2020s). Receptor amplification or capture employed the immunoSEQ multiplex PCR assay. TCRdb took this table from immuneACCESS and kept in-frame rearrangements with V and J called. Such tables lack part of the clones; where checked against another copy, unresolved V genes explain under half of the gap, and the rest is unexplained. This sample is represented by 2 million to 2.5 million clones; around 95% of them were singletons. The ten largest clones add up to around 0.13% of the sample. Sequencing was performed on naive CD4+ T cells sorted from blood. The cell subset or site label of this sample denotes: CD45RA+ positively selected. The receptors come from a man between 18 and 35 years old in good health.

CDR3 sequence: CSARDLTAFF. The DNA of the CDR3 is TGCAGTGCTAGAGATCTAACAGCTTTCTTT. The chain carries TRBV20-1 and TRBJ1-1, with D unclear. Between the trimmed V and J ends, which lost 0 bases and 10 bases, there was a span of 6 bases. The CDR3 totals 10 residues. CDR1 is DFQATT and CDR2 is SNEGSKA in the germline V gene (reference sequence).

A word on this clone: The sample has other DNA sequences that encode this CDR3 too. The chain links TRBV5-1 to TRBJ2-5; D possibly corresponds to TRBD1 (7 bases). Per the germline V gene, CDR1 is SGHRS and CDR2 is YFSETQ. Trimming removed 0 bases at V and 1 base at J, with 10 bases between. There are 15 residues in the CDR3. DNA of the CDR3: TGCGCCAGCAGCTTGGGCGGGACAGCCCAAGAGACCCAGTACTTC. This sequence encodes CASSLGGTAQETQYF.

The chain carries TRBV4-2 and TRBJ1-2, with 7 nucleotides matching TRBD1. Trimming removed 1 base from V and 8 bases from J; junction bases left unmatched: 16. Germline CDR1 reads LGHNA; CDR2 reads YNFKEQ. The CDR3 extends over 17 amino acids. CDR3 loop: CASSQALPARGSAGYTF. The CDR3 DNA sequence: TGTGCCAGCAGCCAAGCTCTCCCAGCCAGGGGGAGTGCCGGCTACACCTTC.

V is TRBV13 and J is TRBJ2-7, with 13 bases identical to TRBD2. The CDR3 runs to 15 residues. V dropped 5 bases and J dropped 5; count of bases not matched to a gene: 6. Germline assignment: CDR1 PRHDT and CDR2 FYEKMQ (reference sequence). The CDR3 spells CASSPRTSGRNEQYF. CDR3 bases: TGTGCCAGCAGCCCCCGGACTAGCGGGAGAAACGAGCAGTACTTC.

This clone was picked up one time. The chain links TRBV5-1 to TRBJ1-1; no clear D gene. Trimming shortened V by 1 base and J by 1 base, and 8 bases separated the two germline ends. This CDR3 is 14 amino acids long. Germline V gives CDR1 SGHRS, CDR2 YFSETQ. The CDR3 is CASSLSSANTEAFF. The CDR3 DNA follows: TGCGCCAGCAGCTTGAGTTCGGCGAACACTGAAGCTTTCTTT.

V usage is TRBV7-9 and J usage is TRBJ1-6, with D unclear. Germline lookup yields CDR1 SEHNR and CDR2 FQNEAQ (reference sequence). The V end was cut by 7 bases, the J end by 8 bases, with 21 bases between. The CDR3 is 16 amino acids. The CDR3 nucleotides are TGTGCCAGCACCTCGCTCTCGGGCGGGTGGGATTCACCCCTCCACTTT. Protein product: CASTSLSGGWDSPLHF.

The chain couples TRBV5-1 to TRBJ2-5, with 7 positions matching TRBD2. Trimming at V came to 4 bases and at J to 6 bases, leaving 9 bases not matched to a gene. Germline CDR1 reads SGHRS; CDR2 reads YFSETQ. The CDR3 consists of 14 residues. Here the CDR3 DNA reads TGCGCCAGCAGCCGCGGCGCGGGAGAACAGACCCAGTACTTC. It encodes CASSRGAGEQTQYF. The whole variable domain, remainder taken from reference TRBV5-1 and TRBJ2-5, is KAGVTQTPRYLIKTRGQQVTLSCSPISGHRSVSWYQQTPGQGLQFLFEYFSETQRNKGNFPGRFSGRQFSNSRSEMNVSTLELGDSALYLCASSRGAGEQTQYFGPGTRLLVL.

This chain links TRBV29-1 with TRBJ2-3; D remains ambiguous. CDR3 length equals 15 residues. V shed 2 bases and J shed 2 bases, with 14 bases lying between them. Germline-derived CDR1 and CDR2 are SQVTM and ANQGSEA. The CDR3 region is CSVERTSTVTDTQYF. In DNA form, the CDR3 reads TGCAGCGTTGAACGTACCTCCACAGTCACAGATACGCAGTATTTT.

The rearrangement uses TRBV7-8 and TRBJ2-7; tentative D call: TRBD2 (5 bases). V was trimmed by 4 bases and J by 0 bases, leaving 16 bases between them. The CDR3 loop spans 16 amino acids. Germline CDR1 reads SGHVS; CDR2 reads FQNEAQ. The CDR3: CASSSIASPSSYEQYF. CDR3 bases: TGTGCCAGCAGCTCCATAGCGAGCCCAAGCTCCTACGAGCAGTACTTC.

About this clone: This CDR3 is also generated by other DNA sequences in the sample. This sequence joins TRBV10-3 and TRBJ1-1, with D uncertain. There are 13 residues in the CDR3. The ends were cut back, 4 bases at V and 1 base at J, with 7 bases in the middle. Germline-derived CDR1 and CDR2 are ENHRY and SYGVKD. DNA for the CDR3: TGTGCCATCAGTGGGTCGTCGAACACTGAAGCTTTCTTT. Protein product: CAISGSSNTEAFF.

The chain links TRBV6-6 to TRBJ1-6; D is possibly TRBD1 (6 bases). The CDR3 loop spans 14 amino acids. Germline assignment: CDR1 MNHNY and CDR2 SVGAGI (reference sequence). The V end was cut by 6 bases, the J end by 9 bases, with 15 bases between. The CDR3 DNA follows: TGTGCCAGCAGCCTACAGGGAATAGGTTCACCCCTCCACTTT. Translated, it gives CASSLQGIGSPLHF.

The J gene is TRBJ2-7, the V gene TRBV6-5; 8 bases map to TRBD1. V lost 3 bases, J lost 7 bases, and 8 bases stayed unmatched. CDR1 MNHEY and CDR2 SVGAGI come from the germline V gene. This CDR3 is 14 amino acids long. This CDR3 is CASSYQTGVGEQYF. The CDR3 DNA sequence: TGTGCCAGCAGTTATCAGACAGGGGTGGGAGAGCAGTACTTC.

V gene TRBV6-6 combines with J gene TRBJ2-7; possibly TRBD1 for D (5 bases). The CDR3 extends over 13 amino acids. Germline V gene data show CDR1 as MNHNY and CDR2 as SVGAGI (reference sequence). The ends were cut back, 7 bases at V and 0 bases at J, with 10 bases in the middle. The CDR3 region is CASTDRSSYEQYF. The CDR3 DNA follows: TGTGCCAGCACCGACAGATCCTCCTACGAGCAGTACTTC.

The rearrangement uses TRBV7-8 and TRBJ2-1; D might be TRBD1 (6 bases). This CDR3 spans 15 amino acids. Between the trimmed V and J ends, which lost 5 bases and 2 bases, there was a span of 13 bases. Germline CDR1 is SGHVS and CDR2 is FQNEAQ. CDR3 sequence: CASSIQGRAYNEQFF. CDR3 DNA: TGTGCCAGCAGCATACAGGGTAGGGCCTACAATGAGCAGTTCTTC.

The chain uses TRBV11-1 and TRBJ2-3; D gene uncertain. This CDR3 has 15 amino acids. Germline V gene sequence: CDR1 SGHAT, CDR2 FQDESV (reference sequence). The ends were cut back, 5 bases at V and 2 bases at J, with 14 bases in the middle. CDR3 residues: CASSPTRSPTDTQYF. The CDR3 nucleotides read TGTGCCAGCAGCCCGACACGGTCCCCCACAGATACGCAGTATTTT.

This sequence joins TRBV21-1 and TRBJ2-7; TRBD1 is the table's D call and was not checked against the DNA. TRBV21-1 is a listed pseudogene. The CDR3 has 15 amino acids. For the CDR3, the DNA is TGTGCCAGCAGCACACTGGACACCCCCTGGGTGGAGCAGTACTTC. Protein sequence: CASSTLDTPWVEQYF.

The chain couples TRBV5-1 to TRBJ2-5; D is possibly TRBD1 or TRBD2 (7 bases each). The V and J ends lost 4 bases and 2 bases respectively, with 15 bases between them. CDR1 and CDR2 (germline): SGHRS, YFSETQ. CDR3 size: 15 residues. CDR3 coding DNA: TGCGCCAGCAGCCCCGGGACAGCGGGGCAAGAGACCCAGTACTTC. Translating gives CASSPGTAGQETQYF.

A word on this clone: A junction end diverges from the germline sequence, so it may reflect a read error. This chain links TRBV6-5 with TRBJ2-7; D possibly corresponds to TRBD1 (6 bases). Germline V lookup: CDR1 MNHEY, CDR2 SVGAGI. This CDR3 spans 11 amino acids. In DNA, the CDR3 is TGCGCCAGCAGTGAGGGGGACGAGCAGTACTTC. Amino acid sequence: CASSEGDEQYF.

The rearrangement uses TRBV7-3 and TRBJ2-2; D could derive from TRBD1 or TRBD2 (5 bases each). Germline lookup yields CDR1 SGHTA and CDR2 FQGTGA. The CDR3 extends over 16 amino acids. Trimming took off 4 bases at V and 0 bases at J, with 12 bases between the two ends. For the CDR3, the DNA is TGTGCCAGCAGCTCCACCGGGACGGCGAACACCGGGGAGCTGTTTTTT. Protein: CASSSTGTANTGELFF.